A single sample is the source of the 18 T cell receptor beta chains below, sequenced in a study of blood T cell repertoires in COVID-19. Sequencing was performed with immunoSEQ multiplex PCR; in TCRdb, only in-frame clones are kept and a portion is missing. Here the sample spans about 170,000 clones, 84% being singletons. Sequencing was performed on peripheral blood. The receptors here all came from a woman of 80 years or more with COVID-19, enrolled during active disease.

The V and J genes are TRBV5-1 and TRBJ2-4; D is uncertain. V was pared by 0 bases and J by 6 bases, with 4 bases between. CDR3 length: 12 amino acids. Germline V gene lookup returns CDR1 SGHRS and CDR2 YFSETQ. The chain's CDR3 is CASSLAGNIQYF. The CDR3 coding sequence is TGCGCCAGCAGCTTGGCCGGAAACATTCAGTACTTC.

This clone was detected a few times. This chain connects TRBV2 to TRBJ1-2; D ambiguous. In germline, CDR1 is SNHLY, CDR2 FYNNEI. The CDR3 is 11 amino acids. Trimming took 4 bases from V and 8 from J, leaving 8 bases between them. CDR3 in DNA: TGTGCCAGCAGTGGTGGAGGAGGCTACACCTTC. Its translation is CASSGGGGYTF.

J is TRBJ1-2 and V is TRBV6-5; D is perhaps TRBD1 (5 bases). Germline V lookup: CDR1 MNHEY, CDR2 SVGAGI. Trimming took 6 bases from V and 2 from J, leaving 10 bases between them. The CDR3 has 13 residues. The CDR3 bases are TGTGCCAGCAGAAACGGGGGGAACTATGGCTACACCTTC. Its translation: CASRNGGNYGYTF.

The gene calls are TRBV18 and TRBJ1-3; 8 positions match TRBD1. The CDR3 runs to 18 residues. Germline lookup yields CDR1 KGHSH and CDR2 LQKENI. The V gene end was trimmed by 0 bases and the J gene end by 0 bases; junction bases not matched to a gene: 7. The CDR3 nucleotides read TGTGCCAGCTCACCACCGGTACAGGGGGGCATCTCTGGAAACACCATATATTTT. This codes for CASSPPVQGGISGNTIYF.

This clone has only one observation. The V and J genes are TRBV27 and TRBJ2-1, with 13 bases fitting TRBD2. J gave up 4 bases and V 3 bases, and 0 bases lay outside the gene matches. The CDR3 loop spans 15 amino acids. Germline-derived CDR1 and CDR2 are MNHEY and SMNVEV (reference sequence). The CDR3 loop is CASSLTSGRYNEQFF. The CDR3 nucleotides read TGTGCCAGCAGTTTGACTAGCGGGAGGTACAATGAGCAGTTCTTC.

The V and J genes are TRBV21-1 and TRBJ2-4; TRBD2, as called in the table, went unchecked against the DNA. TRBV21-1 is a listed pseudogene. The CDR3 is 19 residues long. The DNA for the CDR3 is TGTGCCAGCAGGCCAAAAACAGGAGGGACTAGCGGGCCAAAAAACATTCAGTACTTC. Protein sequence: CASRPKTGGTSGPKNIQYF.

There are a few counts of this clone. The chain has TRBV28 and TRBJ2-2; 9 bases align to TRBD1. Germline trimming cut 6 bases from V and 6 bases from J; bases unmatched to any gene: 11. Germline lookup yields CDR1 MDHEN and CDR2 SYDVKM. The CDR3 spans 16 residues. The CDR3 DNA sequence: TGTGCCAGCAGGAAACGCTACAGGGGGCAAGCCGGGGAGCTGTTTTTT. This gives the protein CASRKRYRGQAGELFF.

CDR3 in DNA: TGTGCCAGCAGTTTCGCGGGACAGGACTACAATGAGCAGTTCTTC. Protein product: CASSFAGQDYNEQFF. The chain carries TRBV6-5 and TRBJ2-1, with 8 bases that match TRBD1. Trimming at V came to 4 bases and at J to 3 bases, leaving 5 bases not matched to a gene. The V gene's germline CDR1 is MNHEY and CDR2 SVGAGI. The length of the CDR3 is 15 residues.

The chain recombines TRBV3-1 (or the pseudogene TRBV3-2) with TRBJ2-3; D might be TRBD1 (5 bases). Germline-derived CDR1 and CDR2 are LGHDT and YNNKEL (reference sequence). CDR3 size: 14 residues. V was cut by 2 bases and J by 1 base, with 7 bases left in between. For the CDR3, the DNA is TGTGCCAGCAGCCAAAGGGGTGGCACAGATACGCAGTATTTT. This gives the protein CASSQRGGTDTQYF.

The J gene is TRBJ2-7, the V gene TRBV10-3; 8 bases agree with TRBD2. Losses at the gene ends were 4 bases for V and 6 bases for J; bases not matched to a gene: 8. Looked up from germline, CDR1 is ENHRY and CDR2 is SYGVKD. The CDR3 covers 14 residues. The CDR3 loop reads CAISGLAGGGEQYF. CDR3 coding DNA: TGTGCCATCAGTGGCCTAGCGGGCGGTGGCGAGCAGTACTTC.

This chain uses TRBV20-1 with TRBJ2-7; D remains ambiguous. The germline gives CDR1 DFQATT, CDR2 SNEGSKA (reference sequence). This CDR3 region has 11 residues. The V and J ends lost 3 bases and 5 bases respectively, with 8 bases between them. The CDR3 spells CSARSRNEQYF. CDR3 nucleotide sequence: TGCAGTGCTAGGTCTAGGAACGAGCAGTACTTC.

This clone came up once. The chain is built from TRBV10-3 and TRBJ1-1, with 7 positions matching TRBD1. Germline V CDR1 and CDR2: ENHRY, SYGVKD. J gave up 3 bases and V 2 bases, and 3 bases lay outside the gene matches. CDR3 length: 14 amino acids. This CDR3 reads CAISERGRDTEAFF. CDR3 bases: TGTGCCATCAGTGAGAGGGGGCGGGACACTGAAGCTTTCTTT.

This clone was detected once. The chain recombines TRBV4-2 with TRBJ2-1; a possible D gene is TRBD2 (7 bases). From germline, CDR1 is LGHNA and CDR2 YNFKEQ. CDR3 length: 16 residues. Trimming cost V 7 bases and J 7 bases, with 23 bases left between them. The DNA for the CDR3 is TGTGCCAGCACCTTAGCGGCGGGGGCACCGGGGAATGAGCAGTTCTTC. It translates to CASTLAAGAPGNEQFF.

The J gene is TRBJ1-2, the V gene TRBV27, with no clear D. This CDR3 is built from 14 residues. Germline V CDR1 and CDR2: MNHEY, SMNVEV (reference sequence). V was trimmed by 5 bases and J by 8 bases, leaving 18 bases between them. The CDR3 nucleotides read TGTGCCAGCAGTACCCTGTCCGGGGTAGGAGGCTACACCTTC. Translation: CASSTLSGVGGYTF.

This clone has more than one count but fewer than ten. The chain uses TRBV24-1 and TRBJ1-1; possibly TRBD1 for D (6 bases). Germline CDR1 KGHDR, CDR2 SFDVKD. V lost 10 bases, J lost 0 bases, and 26 bases lay in between. CDR3 size: 18 residues. This chain's CDR3 is CATIRKGGQRAMNTEAFF. The CDR3 DNA reads TGTGCCACTATACGAAAAGGGGGACAACGTGCCATGAACACTGAAGCTTTCTTT.

The genes are TRBV4-3 and TRBJ2-3; 15 bases match TRBD2. Germline CDR1 is LGHNA and CDR2 is YSLEER. CDR3 length: 17 residues. J gave up 0 bases and V 4 bases, and 2 bases lay outside the gene matches. The DNA of the CDR3 is TGCGCCAGCAGCCTCGGGACTAGCGGGAGGAGCACAGATACGCAGTATTTT. Its translation: CASSLGTSGRSTDTQYF.

The rearrangement links TRBV12-3 or TRBV12-4 to TRBJ1-1; D perhaps matches TRBD1 (5 bases). The V end was cut by 6 bases, the J end by 13 bases, with 21 bases between. This CDR3 is built from 13 residues. CDR3 DNA sequence: TGTGCCAGCAGACGGAGACGGGCGACGGGGGATTTCTTT. It translates to CASRRRRATGDFF.

This chain uses TRBV6-2 or TRBV6-3 with TRBJ2-5; D gene unclear. The CDR3 runs to 11 residues. CDR1 and CDR2 from the germline V gene are MNHEY and SVGEGT. V was pared by 3 bases and J by 5 bases, with 4 bases between. This CDR3 reads CASSYSETQYF. DNA for the CDR3: TGTGCCAGCAGTTATTCTGAGACCCAGTACTTC.